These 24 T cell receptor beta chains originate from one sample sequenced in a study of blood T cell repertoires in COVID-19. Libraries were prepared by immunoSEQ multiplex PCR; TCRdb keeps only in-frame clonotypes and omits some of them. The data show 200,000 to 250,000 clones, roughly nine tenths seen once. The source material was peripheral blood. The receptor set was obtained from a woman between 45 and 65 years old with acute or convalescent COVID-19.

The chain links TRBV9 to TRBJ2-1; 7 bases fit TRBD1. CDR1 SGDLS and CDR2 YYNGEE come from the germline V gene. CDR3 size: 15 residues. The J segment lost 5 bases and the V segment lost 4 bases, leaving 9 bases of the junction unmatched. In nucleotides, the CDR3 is TGTGCCAGCAGCCCCCAGGCAGGGGGTAACAATGAGCAGTTCTTC. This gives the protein CASSPQAGGNNEQFF.

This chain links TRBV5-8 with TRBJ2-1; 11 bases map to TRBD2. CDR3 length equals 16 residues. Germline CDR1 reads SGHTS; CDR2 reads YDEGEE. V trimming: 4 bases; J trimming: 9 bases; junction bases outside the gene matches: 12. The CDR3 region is CASSRKGSGRAIEQFF. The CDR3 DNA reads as TGTGCCAGCAGCCGGAAGGGTAGCGGGAGGGCCATTGAGCAGTTCTTC.

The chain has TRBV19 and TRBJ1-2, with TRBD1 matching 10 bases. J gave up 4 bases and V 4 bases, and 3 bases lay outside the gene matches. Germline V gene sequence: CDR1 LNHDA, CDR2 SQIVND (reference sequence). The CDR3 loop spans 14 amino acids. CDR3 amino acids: CASSRDRGPYGYTF. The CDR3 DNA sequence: TGTGCCAGTAGTAGGGACAGGGGCCCCTATGGCTACACCTTC.

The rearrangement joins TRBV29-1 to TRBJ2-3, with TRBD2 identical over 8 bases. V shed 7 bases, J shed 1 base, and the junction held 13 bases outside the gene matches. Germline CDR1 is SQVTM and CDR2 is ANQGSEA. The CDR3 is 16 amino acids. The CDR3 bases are TGCAGCGCGGGAGGGGGGTCTAGCGGACGCACAGATACGCAGTATTTT. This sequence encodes CSAGGGSSGRTDTQYF.

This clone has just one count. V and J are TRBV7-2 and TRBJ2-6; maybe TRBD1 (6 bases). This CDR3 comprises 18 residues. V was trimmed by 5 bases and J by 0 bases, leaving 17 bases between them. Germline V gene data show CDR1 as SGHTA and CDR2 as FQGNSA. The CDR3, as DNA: TGTGCCAGCAGCCTGCAGGGGCATATCAGCTCTGGGGCCAACGTCCTGACTTTC. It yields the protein CASSLQGHISSGANVLTF.

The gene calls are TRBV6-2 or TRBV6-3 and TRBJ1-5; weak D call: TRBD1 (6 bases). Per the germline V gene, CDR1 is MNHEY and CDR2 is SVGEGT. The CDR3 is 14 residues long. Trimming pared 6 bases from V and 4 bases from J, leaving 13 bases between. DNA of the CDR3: TGTGCCAGCAGCTCTGGACAGATAAATCAGCCCCAGCATTTT. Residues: CASSSGQINQPQHF.

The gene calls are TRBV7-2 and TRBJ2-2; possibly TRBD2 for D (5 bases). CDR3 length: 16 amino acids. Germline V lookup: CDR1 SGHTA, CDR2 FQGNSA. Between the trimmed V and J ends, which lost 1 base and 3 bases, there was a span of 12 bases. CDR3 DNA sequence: TGTGCCAGCAGCTTAGAATTCCGAGCGGACACCGGGGAGCTGTTTTTT. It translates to CASSLEFRADTGELFF.

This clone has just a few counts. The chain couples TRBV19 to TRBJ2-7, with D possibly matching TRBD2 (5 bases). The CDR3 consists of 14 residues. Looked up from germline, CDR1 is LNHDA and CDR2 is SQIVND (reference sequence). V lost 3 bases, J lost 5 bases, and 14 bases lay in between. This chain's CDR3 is CASSIWAGLDEQYF. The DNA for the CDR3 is TGTGCCAGTAGTATCTGGGCGGGTCTCGACGAGCAGTACTTC.

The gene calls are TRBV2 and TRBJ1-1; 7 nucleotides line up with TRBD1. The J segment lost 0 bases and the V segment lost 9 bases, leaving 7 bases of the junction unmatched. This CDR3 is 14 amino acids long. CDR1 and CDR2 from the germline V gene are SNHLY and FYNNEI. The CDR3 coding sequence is TGTGCCAGGACAGGGTTAGTGCTGAACACTGAAGCTTTCTTT. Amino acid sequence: CARTGLVLNTEAFF.

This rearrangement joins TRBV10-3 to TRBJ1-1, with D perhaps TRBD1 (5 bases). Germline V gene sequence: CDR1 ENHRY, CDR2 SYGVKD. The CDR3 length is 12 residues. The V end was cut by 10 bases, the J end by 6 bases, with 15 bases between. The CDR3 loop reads CATQRGGPEAFF. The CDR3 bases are TGTGCCACCCAGCGGGGGGGTCCTGAAGCTTTCTTT.

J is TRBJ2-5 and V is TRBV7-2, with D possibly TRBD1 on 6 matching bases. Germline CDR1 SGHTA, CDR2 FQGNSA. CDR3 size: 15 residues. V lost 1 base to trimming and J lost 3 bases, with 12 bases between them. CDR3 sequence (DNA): TGTGCCAGCAGCTTAGTTGGACAGTCTGAAGAGACCCAGTACTTC. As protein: CASSLVGQSEETQYF.

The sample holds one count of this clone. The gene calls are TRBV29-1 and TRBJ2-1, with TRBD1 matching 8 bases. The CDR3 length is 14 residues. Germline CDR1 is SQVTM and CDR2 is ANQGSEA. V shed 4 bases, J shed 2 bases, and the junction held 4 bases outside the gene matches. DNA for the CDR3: TGCAGCGTTGGGGCGGGACAGGCCTACAATGAGCAGTTCTTC. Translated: CSVGAGQAYNEQFF.

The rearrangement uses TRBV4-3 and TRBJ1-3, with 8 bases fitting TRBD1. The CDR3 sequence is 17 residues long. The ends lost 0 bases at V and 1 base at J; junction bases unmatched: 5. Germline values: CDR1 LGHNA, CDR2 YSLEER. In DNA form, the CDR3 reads TGCGCCAGCAGCCAAGAACGGACAGGGATGTCTGGAAACACCATATATTTT. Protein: CASSQERTGMSGNTIYF.

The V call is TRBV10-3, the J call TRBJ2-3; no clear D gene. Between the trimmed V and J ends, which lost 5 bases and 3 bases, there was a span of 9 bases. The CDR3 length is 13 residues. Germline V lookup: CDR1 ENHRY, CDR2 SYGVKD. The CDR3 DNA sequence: TGTGCCATCAGTACACTGGAGACAGATACGCAGTATTTT. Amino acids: CAISTLETDTQYF.

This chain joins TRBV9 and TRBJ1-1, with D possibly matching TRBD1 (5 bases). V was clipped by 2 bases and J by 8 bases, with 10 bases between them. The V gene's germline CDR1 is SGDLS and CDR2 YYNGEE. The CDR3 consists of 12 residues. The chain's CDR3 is CASSVKDREAFF. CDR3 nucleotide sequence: TGTGCCAGCAGCGTTAAAGACAGAGAAGCTTTCTTT.

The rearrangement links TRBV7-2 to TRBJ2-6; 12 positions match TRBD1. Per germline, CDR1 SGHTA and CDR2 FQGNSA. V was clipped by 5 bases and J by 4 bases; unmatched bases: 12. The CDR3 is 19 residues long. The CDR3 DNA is TGTGCCAGCAGCCCTAATGCGGGACAGGGGGCGGGAGGGGCCAACGTCCTGACTTTC. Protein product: CASSPNAGQGAGGANVLTF.

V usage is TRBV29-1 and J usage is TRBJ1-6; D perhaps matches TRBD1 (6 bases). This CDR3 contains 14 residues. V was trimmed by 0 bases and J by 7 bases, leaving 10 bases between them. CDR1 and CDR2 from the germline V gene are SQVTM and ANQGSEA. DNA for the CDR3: TGCAGCGTTGAAGATCCAGGGGTAAATTCACCCCTCCACTTT. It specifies CSVEDPGVNSPLHF.

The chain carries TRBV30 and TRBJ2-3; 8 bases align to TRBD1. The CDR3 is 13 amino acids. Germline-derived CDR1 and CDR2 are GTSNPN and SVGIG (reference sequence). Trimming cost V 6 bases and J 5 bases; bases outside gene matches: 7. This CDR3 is CACSDRVLDTQYF. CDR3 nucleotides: TGTGCCTGTTCGGACAGGGTCTTAGATACGCAGTATTTT.

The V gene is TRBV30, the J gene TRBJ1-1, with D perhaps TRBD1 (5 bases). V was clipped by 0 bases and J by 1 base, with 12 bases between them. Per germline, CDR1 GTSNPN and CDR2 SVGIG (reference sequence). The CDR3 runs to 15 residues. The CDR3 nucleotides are TGTGCCTGGAGTGTAGACCCAGGGTCGAACACTGAAGCTTTCTTT. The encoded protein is CAWSVDPGSNTEAFF.

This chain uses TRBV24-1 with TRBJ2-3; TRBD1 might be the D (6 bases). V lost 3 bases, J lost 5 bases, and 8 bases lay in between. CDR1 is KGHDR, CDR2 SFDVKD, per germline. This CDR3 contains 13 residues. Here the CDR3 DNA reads TGTGCCACCAGTGATATAGGGGGAGATACGCAGTATTTT. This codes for CATSDIGGDTQYF.

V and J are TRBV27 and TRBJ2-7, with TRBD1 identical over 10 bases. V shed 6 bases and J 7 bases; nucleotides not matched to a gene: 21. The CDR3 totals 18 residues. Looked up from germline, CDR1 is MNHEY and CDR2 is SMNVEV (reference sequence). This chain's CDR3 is CASRKGTMWDRGTGEQYF. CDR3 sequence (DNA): TGTGCCAGCAGGAAGGGAACGATGTGGGACAGGGGAACGGGGGAGCAGTACTTC.

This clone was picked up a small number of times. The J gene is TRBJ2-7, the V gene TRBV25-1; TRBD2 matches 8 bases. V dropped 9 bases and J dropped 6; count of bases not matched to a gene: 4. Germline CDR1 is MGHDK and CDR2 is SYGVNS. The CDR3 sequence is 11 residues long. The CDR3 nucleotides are TGTGCCAGTGGTAGCGGGGCCGAGCAGTACTTC. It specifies CASGSGAEQYF.

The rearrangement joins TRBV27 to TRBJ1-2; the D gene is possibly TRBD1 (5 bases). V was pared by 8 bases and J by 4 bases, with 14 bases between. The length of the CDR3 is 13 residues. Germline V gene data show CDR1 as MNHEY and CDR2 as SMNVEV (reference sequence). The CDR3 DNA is TGTGCCAGCGGGACTGCAAGACCCTATGGCTACACCTTC. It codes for CASGTARPYGYTF.

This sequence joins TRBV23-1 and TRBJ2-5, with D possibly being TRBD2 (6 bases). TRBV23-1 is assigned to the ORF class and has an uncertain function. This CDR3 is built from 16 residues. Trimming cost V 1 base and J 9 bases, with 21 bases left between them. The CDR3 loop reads CASSQWTLARLGAQYF. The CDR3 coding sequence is TGCGCCAGCAGTCAATGGACACTAGCCCGCCTCGGGGCCCAGTACTTC.